The clone carrying this T cell receptor beta chain is labeled medium-sized based on frequency. This entry belongs to a study of T cell clusters in autoimmune cytopenias. Each sample's input was about 250 ng genomic DNA, 40,000 or so genome equivalents. TRB was amplified by touch-down multiplex PCR, primer pools A and B combined. TCRdb reanalyzed the multiplex PCR reads and collapses them to one entry per CDR3 protein, without DNA. The sample yields some 6,000 distinct CDR3 sequences, of which the top ten take up around a fifth. The CDR3 sequence is 14 residues long. CDR1 MNHEY and CDR2 SMNVEV come from the germline V gene (reference sequence).

V usage is TRBV27 and J usage is TRBJ2-6; TCRdb's D call, TRBD1, is unchecked because there is no DNA. The sequencing input was peripheral blood. The TCR originated in a human donor with an autoimmune cytopenia or autoimmune hepatitis (not recorded which). The CDR3 protein is CASRGVSGANVLTF.